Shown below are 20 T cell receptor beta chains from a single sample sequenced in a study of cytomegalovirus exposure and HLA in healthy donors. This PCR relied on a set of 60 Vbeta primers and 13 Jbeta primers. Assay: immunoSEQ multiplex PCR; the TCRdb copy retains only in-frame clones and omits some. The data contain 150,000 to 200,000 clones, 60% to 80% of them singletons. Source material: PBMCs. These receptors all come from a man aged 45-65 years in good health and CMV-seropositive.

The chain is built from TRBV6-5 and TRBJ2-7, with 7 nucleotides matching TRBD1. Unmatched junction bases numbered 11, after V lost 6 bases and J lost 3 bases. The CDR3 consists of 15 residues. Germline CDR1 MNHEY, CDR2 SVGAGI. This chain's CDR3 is CASRPGTETHYEQYF. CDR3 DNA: TGTGCCAGCAGACCCGGGACAGAAACACACTACGAGCAGTACTTC.

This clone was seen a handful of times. The CDR3 nucleotides are TGTGCCAGCAGTGAATGGGCCGGACAGATCAATGAAAAACTGTTTTTT. It codes for CASSEWAGQINEKLFF. The rearrangement uses TRBV25-1 and TRBJ1-4; TRBD1 might be the D (6 bases). The CDR3 consists of 16 residues. The ends were cut back, 1 base at V and 5 bases at J, with 14 bases in the middle. Germline V gene data show CDR1 as MGHDK and CDR2 as SYGVNS.

CDR3 sequence reads: CASSISGGPPSTDTQYF. CDR3 nucleotide sequence: TGTGCCAGCAGCATAAGCGGGGGGCCCCCCAGCACAGATACGCAGTATTTT. The chain recombines TRBV7-8 with TRBJ2-3; 9 nucleotides match TRBD2. The CDR3 contains 17 residues. CDR1 is SGHVS and CDR2 is FQNEAQ in the germline V gene. J was trimmed by 0 bases and V by 5 bases; bases with no gene match: 9.

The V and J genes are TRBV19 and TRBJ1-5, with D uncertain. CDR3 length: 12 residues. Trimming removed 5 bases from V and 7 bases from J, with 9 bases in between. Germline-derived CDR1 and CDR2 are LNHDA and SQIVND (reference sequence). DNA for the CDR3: TGTGCCAGTAGTTTTCTAGCCCAGCCCCAGCATTTT. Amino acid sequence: CASSFLAQPQHF.

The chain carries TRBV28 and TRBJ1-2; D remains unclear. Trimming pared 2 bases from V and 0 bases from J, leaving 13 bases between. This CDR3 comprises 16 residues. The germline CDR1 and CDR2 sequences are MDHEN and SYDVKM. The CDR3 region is CASSLVREGANYGYTF. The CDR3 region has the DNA TGTGCCAGCAGTTTAGTCCGGGAAGGAGCTAACTATGGCTACACCTTC.

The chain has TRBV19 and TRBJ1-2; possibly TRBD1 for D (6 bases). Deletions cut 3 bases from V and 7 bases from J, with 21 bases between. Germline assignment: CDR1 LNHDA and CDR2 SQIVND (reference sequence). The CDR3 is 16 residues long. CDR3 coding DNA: TGTGCCAGTAGTATGTTGACCACCCCGGCAGGGGCTGGCTACACCTTC. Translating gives CASSMLTTPAGAGYTF. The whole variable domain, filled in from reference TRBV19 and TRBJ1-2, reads DGGITQSPKYLFRKEGQNVTLSCEQNLNHDAMYWYRQDPGQGLRLIYYSQIVNDFQKGDIAEGYSVSREKKESFPLTVTSAQKNPTAFYLCASSMLTTPAGAGYTFGSGTRLTVV.

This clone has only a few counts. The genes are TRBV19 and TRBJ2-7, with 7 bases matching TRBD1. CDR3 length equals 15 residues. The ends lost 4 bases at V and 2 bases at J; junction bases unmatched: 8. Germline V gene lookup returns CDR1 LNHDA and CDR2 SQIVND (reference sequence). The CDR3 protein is CASSNTGVETYEQYF. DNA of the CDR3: TGTGCCAGTAGTAATACAGGGGTAGAGACCTACGAGCAGTACTTC.

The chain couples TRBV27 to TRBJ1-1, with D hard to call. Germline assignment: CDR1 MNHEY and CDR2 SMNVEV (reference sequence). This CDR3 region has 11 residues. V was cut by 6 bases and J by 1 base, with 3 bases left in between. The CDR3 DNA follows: TGTGCCAGCAGCTCGAACACTGAAGCTTTCTTT. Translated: CASSSNTEAFF.

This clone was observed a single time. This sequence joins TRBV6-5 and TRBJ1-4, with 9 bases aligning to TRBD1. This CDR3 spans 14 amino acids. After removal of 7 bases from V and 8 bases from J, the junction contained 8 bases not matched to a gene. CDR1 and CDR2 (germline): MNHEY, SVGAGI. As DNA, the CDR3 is TGTGCCAGCAAACTACAGGGGGCAGGGGAAAAACTGTTTTTT. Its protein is CASKLQGAGEKLFF.

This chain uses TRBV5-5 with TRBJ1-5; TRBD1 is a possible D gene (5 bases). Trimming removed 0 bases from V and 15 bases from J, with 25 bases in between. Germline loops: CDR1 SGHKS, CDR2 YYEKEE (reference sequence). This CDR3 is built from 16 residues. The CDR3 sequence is CASSLASEGTLGAPHF. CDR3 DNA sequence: TGTGCCAGCAGCTTGGCGTCAGAAGGGACTCTTGGGGCTCCGCATTTT.

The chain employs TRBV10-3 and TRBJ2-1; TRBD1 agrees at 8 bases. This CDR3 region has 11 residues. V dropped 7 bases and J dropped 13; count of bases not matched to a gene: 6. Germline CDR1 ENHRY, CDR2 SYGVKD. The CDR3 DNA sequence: TGTGCCATCACCGACAGGGGTGGACAGTTCTTC. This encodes CAITDRGGQFF.

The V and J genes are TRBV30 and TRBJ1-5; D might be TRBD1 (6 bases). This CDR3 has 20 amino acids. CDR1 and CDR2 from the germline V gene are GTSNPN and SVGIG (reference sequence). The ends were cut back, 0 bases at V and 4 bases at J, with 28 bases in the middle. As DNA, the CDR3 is TGTGCCTGGAGTGTAACCCCCTGGGGCAGGGGAGCGATTGCAAATCAGCCCCAGCATTTT. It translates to CAWSVTPWGRGAIANQPQHF.

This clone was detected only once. The CDR3 reads CASKDSLTEAFF. Written as DNA, the CDR3 is TGTGCCAGTAAGGACTCACTCACTGAAGCTTTCTTT. The chain uses TRBV19 and TRBJ1-1, with D hard to call. The CDR3 has 12 amino acids. Per germline, CDR1 LNHDA and CDR2 SQIVND (reference sequence). The germline V and J ends were trimmed by 7 bases and 4 bases, with 10 bases remaining between them.

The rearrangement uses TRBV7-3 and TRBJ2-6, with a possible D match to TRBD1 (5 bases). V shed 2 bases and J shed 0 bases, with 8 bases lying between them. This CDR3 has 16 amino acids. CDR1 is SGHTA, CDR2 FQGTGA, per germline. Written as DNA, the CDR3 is TGTGCCAGCAGCTTAGATGGGGCCTCTGGGGCCAACGTCCTGACTTTC. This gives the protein CASSLDGASGANVLTF.

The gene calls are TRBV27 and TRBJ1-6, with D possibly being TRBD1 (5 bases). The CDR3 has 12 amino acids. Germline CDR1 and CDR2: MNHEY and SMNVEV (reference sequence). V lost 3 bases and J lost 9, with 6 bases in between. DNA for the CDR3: TGTGCCAGCAGTTTGGGGCCTTCACCCCTCCACTTT. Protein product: CASSLGPSPLHF.

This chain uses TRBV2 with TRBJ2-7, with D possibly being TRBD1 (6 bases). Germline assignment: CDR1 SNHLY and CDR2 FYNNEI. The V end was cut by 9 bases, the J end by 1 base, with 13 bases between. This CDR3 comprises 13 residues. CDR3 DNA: TGTGCCAGTATACTGGACAGATCCTACGAGCAGTACTTC. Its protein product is CASILDRSYEQYF.

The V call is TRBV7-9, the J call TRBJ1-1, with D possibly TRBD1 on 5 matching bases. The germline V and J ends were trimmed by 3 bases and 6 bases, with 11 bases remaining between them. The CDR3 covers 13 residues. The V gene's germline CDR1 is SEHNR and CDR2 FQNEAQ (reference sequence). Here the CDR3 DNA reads TGTGCCAGCAGCTTCGGGGGATTTTCTGAAGCTTTCTTT. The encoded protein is CASSFGGFSEAFF.

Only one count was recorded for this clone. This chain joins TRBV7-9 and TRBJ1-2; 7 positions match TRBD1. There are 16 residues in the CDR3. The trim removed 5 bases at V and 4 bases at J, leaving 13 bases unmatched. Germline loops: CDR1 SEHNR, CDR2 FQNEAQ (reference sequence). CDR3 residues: CASSPRDSPFSYGYTF. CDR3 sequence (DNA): TGTGCCAGCAGCCCCCGGGACAGCCCTTTTTCCTATGGCTACACCTTC.

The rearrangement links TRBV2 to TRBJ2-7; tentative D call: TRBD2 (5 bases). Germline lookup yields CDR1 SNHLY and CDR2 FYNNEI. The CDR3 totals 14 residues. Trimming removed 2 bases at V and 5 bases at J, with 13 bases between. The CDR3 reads CASSERWLANEQYF. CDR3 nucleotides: TGTGCCAGCAGTGAACGGTGGCTAGCAAACGAGCAGTACTTC.

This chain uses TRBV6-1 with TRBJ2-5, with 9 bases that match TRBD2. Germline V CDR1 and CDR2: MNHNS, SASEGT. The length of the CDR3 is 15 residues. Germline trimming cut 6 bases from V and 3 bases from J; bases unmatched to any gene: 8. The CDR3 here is CASRAGGPPEETQYF. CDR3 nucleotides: TGTGCCAGCAGGGCGGGGGGGCCCCCGGAAGAGACCCAGTACTTC.